The entry below gives a single TCR beta chain sequence along with its context. Participants, about 18 to 90 years old, spanned more than 20 US areas. Per the original methods: Amplification of reference gene primers was used by the study to estimate nucleated cell counts. Profiling relied on immunoSEQ multiplex PCR, and the TCRdb table lists in-frame clones only, not all of them. V and J calls and clone size are copied from that table; D and trimming were computed from the DNA. Of approximately 150,000 clones in the sample, 87% were seen once. The CDR3 sequence is 19 residues long. The ends lost 4 bases at V and 6 bases at J; junction bases unmatched: 20. In germline, CDR1 is SGHNT, CDR2 YENEEA. This entry comes from a study of blood T cell repertoires in COVID-19.

This receptor was taken from a man in his sixties who had recovered from COVID-19. V usage is TRBV11-3 and J usage is TRBJ1-5; 8 nucleotides match TRBD1. The sample was PBMCs or T cells enriched from blood (not recorded which). CDR3 coding DNA: TGTGCCAGCAGCTCCCACTGCCAACTCGCGGACAGGGAGTGTCAGCCCCAGCATTTT. Residues: CASSSHCQLADRECQPQHF. Supplemented by reference TRBV11-3 and TRBJ1-5, the full variable domain reads EAGVVQSPRYKIIEKKQPVAFWCNPISGHNTLYWYLQNLGQGPELLIRYENEEAVDDSQLPKDRFSAERLKGVDSTLKIQPAELGDSAVYLCASSSHCQLADRECQPQHFGDGTRLSIL.